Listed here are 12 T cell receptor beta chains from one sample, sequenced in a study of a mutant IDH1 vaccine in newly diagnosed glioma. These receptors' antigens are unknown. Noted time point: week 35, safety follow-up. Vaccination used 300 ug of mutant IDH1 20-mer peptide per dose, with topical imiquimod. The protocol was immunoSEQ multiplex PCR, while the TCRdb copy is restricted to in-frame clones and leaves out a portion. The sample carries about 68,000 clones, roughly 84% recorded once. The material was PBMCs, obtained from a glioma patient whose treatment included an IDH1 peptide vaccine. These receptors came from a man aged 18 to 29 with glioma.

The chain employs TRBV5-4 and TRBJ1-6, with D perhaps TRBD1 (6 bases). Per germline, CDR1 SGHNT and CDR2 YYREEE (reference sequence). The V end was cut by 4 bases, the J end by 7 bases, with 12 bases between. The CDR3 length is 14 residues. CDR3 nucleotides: TGTGCCAGCAGCCCGCAGGGGATCAATTCACCCCTCCACTTT. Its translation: CASSPQGINSPLHF.

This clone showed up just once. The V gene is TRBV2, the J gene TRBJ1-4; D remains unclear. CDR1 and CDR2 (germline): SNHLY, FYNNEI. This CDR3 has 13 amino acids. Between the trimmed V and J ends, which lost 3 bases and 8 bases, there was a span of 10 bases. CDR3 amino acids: CASSDGGGEKLFF. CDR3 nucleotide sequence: TGTGCCAGCAGTGACGGCGGAGGGGAAAAACTGTTTTTT.

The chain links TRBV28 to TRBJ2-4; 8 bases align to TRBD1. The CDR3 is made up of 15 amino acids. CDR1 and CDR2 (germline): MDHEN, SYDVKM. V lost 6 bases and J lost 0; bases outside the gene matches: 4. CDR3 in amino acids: CASSEQGGAKNIQYF. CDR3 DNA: TGTGCCAGCAGCGAACAGGGGGGAGCCAAAAACATTCAGTACTTC.

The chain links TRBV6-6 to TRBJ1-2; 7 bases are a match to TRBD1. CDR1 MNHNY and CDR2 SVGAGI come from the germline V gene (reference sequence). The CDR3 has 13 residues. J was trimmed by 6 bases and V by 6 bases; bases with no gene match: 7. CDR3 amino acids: CASRSTGQNGYTF. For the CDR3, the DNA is TGTGCCAGCAGATCGACAGGGCAAAATGGCTACACCTTC.

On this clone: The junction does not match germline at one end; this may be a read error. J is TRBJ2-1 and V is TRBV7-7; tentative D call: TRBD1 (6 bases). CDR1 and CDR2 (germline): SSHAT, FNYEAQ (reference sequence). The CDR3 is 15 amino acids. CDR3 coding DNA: TGTGCTAGCAGCTTAGCCCCGGGACACCTCAATGAGCAGTTCTTC. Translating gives CASSLAPGHLNEQFF.

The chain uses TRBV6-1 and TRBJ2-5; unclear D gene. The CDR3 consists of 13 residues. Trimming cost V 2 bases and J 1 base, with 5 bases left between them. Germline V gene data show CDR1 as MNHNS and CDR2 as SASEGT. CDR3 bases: TGTGCCAGCAGTGAAACGGGCCAAGAGACCCAGTACTTC. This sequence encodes CASSETGQETQYF.

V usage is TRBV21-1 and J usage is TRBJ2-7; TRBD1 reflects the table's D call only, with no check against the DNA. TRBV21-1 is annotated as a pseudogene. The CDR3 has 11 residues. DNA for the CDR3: TGTGCCAGCAGCAGATTGGGGACACTGGACTTC. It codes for CASSRLGTLDF.

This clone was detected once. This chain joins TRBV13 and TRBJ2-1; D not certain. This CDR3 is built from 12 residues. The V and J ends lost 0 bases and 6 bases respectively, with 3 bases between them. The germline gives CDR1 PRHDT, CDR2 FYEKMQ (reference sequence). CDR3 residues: CASSLGLNEQFF. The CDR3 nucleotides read TGTGCCAGCAGCTTAGGCCTCAATGAGCAGTTCTTC.

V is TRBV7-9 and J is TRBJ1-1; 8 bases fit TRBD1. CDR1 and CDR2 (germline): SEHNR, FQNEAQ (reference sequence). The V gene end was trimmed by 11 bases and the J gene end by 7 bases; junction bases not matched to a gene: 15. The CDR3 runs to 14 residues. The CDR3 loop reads CAGRRTGGRGEAFF. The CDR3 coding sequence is TGTGCCGGCCGACGAACAGGGGGAAGAGGTGAAGCTTTCTTT.

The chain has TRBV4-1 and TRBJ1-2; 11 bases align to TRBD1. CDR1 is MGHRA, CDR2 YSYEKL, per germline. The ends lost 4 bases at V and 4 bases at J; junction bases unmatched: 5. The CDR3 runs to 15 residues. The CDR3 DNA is TGCGCCAGCAGCCCGGGGACAGGGGGACTCTATGGCTACACCTTC. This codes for CASSPGTGGLYGYTF.

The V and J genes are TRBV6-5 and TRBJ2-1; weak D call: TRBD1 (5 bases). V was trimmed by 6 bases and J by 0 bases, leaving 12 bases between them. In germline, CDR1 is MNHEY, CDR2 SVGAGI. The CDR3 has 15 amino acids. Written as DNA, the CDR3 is TGTGCCAGCAGCGCGACAGTGAACTCCTACAATGAGCAGTTCTTC. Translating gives CASSATVNSYNEQFF.

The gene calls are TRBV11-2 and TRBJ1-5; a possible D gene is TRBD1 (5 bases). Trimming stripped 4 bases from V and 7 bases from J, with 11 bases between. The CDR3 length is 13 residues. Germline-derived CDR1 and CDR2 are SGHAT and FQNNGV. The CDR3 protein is CASSSWGGQPQHF. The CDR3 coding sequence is TGTGCCAGCAGCTCGTGGGGGGGACAGCCCCAGCATTTT.